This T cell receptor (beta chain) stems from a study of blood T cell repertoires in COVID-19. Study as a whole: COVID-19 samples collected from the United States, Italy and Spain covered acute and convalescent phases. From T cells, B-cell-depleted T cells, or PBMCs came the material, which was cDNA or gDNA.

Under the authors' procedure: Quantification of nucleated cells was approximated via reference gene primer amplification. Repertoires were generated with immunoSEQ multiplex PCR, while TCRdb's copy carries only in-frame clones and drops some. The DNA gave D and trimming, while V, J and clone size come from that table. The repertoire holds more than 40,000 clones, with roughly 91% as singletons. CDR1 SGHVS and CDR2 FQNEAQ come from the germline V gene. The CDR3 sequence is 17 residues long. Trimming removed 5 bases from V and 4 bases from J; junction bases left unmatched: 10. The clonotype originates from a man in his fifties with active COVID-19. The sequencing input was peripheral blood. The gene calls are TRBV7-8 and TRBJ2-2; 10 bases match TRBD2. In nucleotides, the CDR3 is TGTGCCAGCAGCCCCGTTTTAGCGGGAGGCCTCACCGGGGAGCTGTTTTTT. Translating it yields CASSPVLAGGLTGELFF.